This TCR beta chain appears in the sequencing data of a study of T cell clusters in autoimmune cytopenias. Study conclusions and caveats: TRB repertoire shifts in secondary cytopenia and chronic lymphocytic leukemia mostly reflected lymphoma, not autoimmunity.

Remarks on this clonotype: Its antigen is as yet unknown.

One tube held mixed TRB-A and TRB-B primer pools for touch-down PCR. TCRdb reprocessed the multiplex PCR reads, keeping one entry per CDR3 protein, no DNA. The table lists around 6,100 distinct CDR3 sequences. TRB amplification used approximately 250 ng of peripheral blood genomic DNA. The CDR3 is made up of 13 amino acids. The germline CDR1 and CDR2 sequences are DFQATT and SNEGSKA (reference sequence). These data also formed part of another study, on T cell repertoires in aging, cancer and after chemotherapy. That work adds: Compared with age-matched healthy donors, untreated hematological or solid cancer patients showed higher blood TCR clonality. In cancer patients, declining TCR diversity with age involved lost richness and lost evenness.

The source of this sequence is a human donor in good health. V gene TRBV20-1 combines with J gene TRBJ1-4; the D gene TCRdb calls, TRBD1, cannot be checked with no DNA. Sequencing was carried out using peripheral blood. CDR3 sequence reads: CSAQTGVDEKLFF.